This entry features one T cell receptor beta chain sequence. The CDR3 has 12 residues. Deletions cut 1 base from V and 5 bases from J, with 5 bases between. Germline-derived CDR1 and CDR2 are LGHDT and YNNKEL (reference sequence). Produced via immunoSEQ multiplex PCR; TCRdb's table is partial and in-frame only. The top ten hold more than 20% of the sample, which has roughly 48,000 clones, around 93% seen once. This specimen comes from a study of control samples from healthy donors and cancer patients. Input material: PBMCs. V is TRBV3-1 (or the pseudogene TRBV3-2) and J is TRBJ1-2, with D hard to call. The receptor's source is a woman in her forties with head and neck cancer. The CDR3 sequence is CASSQARYGYTF. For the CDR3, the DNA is TGTGCCAGCAGCCAAGCCCGGTATGGCTACACCTTC.